The 19 T cell receptor beta chains reported below all come from one sample, sequenced in a study of blood T cell repertoires in COVID-19. Using immunoSEQ multiplex PCR, the repertoire was profiled, and TCRdb retains in-frame clones only, with some absent. The sample yields approximately 190,000 clones, about 85% seen once. The specimen sequenced was peripheral blood. The receptors shown here come from a man in his 70s with active or convalescent COVID-19.

The genes are TRBV6-5 and TRBJ2-3, with D possibly matching TRBD1 (5 bases). The germline gives CDR1 MNHEY, CDR2 SVGAGI. V shed 0 bases and J shed 6 bases, with 7 bases lying between them. The CDR3 consists of 13 residues. This CDR3 is CASSYSTEDTQYF. The DNA for the CDR3 is TGTGCCAGCAGTTACTCGACAGAGGATACGCAGTATTTT.

This sequence joins TRBV29-1 and TRBJ2-7, with a possible D match to TRBD2 (7 bases). The V end lost 5 bases, the J end lost 3 bases, and 14 bases lay between the germline ends. CDR1 and CDR2 (germline): SQVTM, ANQGSEA. This CDR3 has 13 residues. This CDR3 reads CSVRGTTGYEQYF. The CDR3 bases are TGCAGCGTTAGGGGGACTACTGGCTACGAGCAGTACTTC.

This rearrangement joins TRBV19 to TRBJ1-2; D possibly corresponds to TRBD1 (6 bases). The V gene's germline CDR1 is LNHDA and CDR2 SQIVND (reference sequence). Trimming removed 7 bases at V and 6 bases at J, with 12 bases between. The CDR3 is 12 amino acids. CDR3 DNA sequence: TGTGCCAGTACCGACAGGTTCCATGGCTACACCTTC. This codes for CASTDRFHGYTF.

This chain uses TRBV10-3 with TRBJ2-7; the match to TRBD1 covers 7 bases. The V and J ends lost 10 bases and 2 bases, in that order; junction bases with no gene match: 5. Germline CDR1 and CDR2: ENHRY and SYGVKD. The CDR3 is 12 amino acids. The CDR3 spells CATGTETYEQYF. As DNA, the CDR3 is TGTGCCACCGGGACAGAAACCTACGAGCAGTACTTC.

The V and J genes are TRBV4-3 and TRBJ2-6, with 9 nucleotides matching TRBD1. CDR3 length: 20 amino acids. V was clipped by 1 base and J by 2 bases; unmatched bases: 12. Germline CDR1 and CDR2: LGHNA and YSLEER. Here the CDR3 DNA reads TGCGCCAGCAGCCAAGTCATCAACAGGGGGCTTCGTCCTGGGGCCAACGTCCTGACTTTC. Residues: CASSQVINRGLRPGANVLTF.

CDR3 sequence reads: CASSLSDSPQDEQFF. For the CDR3, the DNA is TGTGCCAGCAGCTTATCGGACAGCCCCCAGGATGAGCAGTTCTTC. V and J are TRBV7-8 and TRBJ2-1; tentative D call: TRBD1 (6 bases). Between the trimmed V and J ends, which lost 2 bases and 8 bases, there was a span of 16 bases. CDR1 is SGHVS, CDR2 FQNEAQ, per germline. The CDR3 consists of 15 residues.

The chain couples TRBV19 to TRBJ1-5; 11 positions agree with TRBD1. Germline V gene data show CDR1 as LNHDA and CDR2 as SQIVND (reference sequence). The CDR3 length is 15 residues. Trimming at V came to 9 bases and at J to 2 bases, leaving 6 bases not matched to a gene. The CDR3 bases are TGTGCCAGCGGACAGGGGGCGTATGGCAATCAGCCCCAGCATTTT. Encoded protein: CASGQGAYGNQPQHF.

The DNA for the CDR3 is TGTGCCAGCAGCGCCCAGACAGGTTATTCACCCCTCCACTTT. Residues: CASSAQTGYSPLHF. This chain connects TRBV9 to TRBJ1-6, with a tentative D call TRBD1 (6 bases). The length of the CDR3 is 14 residues. The germline V and J ends were trimmed by 3 bases and 8 bases, with 12 bases remaining between them. The germline CDR1 and CDR2 sequences are SGDLS and YYNGEE.

The gene calls are TRBV5-1 and TRBJ2-1, with D possibly matching TRBD2 (6 bases). CDR1 and CDR2 from the germline V gene are SGHRS and YFSETQ. Trimming took off 0 bases at V and 7 bases at J, with 14 bases between the two ends. The CDR3 runs 15 residues. CDR3 sequence reads: CASSLAGVAGNEQFF. In nucleotides, the CDR3 is TGCGCCAGCAGCTTGGCGGGAGTGGCGGGGAATGAGCAGTTCTTC.

The rearrangement links TRBV6-2 or TRBV6-3 to TRBJ1-5; 12 nucleotides agree with TRBD1. CDR1 and CDR2 (germline): MNHEY, SVGEGT. The CDR3 is 18 amino acids. V dropped 6 bases and J dropped 1; count of bases not matched to a gene: 10. CDR3 sequence reads: CASRPPGTGGASNQPQHF. The CDR3 DNA reads as TGTGCCAGCAGGCCTCCCGGGACAGGGGGCGCAAGCAATCAGCCCCAGCATTTT.

J is TRBJ2-1 and V is TRBV6-5, with TRBD2 matching over 7 bases. The ends lost 2 bases at V and 0 bases at J; junction bases unmatched: 1. This CDR3 is 15 amino acids long. Germline V gene lookup returns CDR1 MNHEY and CDR2 SVGAGI. CDR3 in amino acids: CASSYGTNSYNEQFF. The CDR3 region has the DNA TGTGCCAGCAGTTACGGGACTAACTCCTACAATGAGCAGTTCTTC.

The chain's CDR3 is CASSPYYQTGRSTGELFF. The CDR3 DNA reads as TGTGCCAGCTCACCTTATTACCAGACAGGGCGGTCCACCGGGGAGCTGTTTTTT. The V call is TRBV18, the J call TRBJ2-2; 7 nucleotides match TRBD1. Germline assignment: CDR1 KGHSH and CDR2 LQKENI. This CDR3 is 18 amino acids long. The V segment lost 3 bases and the J segment 4 bases; nucleotides outside the gene matches: 14.

This chain connects TRBV5-1 to TRBJ2-1; 10 bases are shared with TRBD2. The length of the CDR3 is 15 residues. Per the germline V gene, CDR1 is SGHRS and CDR2 is YFSETQ. V shed 5 bases, J shed 0 bases, and the junction held 2 bases outside the gene matches. The CDR3: CASRSSGGSYNEQFF. CDR3 bases: TGCGCCAGCAGGTCTAGCGGGGGCTCCTACAATGAGCAGTTCTTC.

V gene TRBV2 combines with J gene TRBJ1-5, with a tentative D call TRBD1 (5 bases). Germline V CDR1 and CDR2: SNHLY, FYNNEI. Trimming left V 3 bases short and J 0 bases short, with 9 bases between. The CDR3 runs to 15 residues. The CDR3 nucleotides read TGTGCCAGCAGTGAGGGGGGGGATAGCAATCAGCCCCAGCATTTT. It codes for CASSEGGDSNQPQHF.

The chain is built from TRBV5-1 and TRBJ2-7, with D perhaps TRBD2 (6 bases). Per germline, CDR1 SGHRS and CDR2 YFSETQ. V dropped 4 bases and J dropped 2 bases, with 25 bases sitting between them. The CDR3 totals 18 residues. In DNA form, the CDR3 reads TGCGCCAGCAGCCCTGATCCCCCAGGCGGCGGGGCGACCTACGAGCAGTACTTC. It is translated as CASSPDPPGGGATYEQYF.

The chain couples TRBV28 to TRBJ2-7; TRBD1 matches at 9 bases. Per germline, CDR1 MDHEN and CDR2 SYDVKM. The CDR3 is made up of 14 amino acids. The ends lost 4 bases at V and 5 bases at J; junction bases unmatched: 6. CDR3 loop: CASSSTGTGNEQYF. DNA for the CDR3: TGTGCCAGCAGTTCCACCGGGACAGGGAACGAGCAGTACTTC. Combining the CDR3 with reference TRBV28 and TRBJ2-7 gives the whole variable domain DVKVTQSSRYLVKRTGEKVFLECVQDMDHENMFWYRQDPGLGLRLIYFSYDVKMKEKGDIPEGYSVSREKKERFSLILESASTNQTSMYLCASSSTGTGNEQYFGPGTRLTVT.

V gene TRBV5-8 combines with J gene TRBJ1-4; tentative D call: TRBD1 (5 bases). Germline CDR1 SGHTS, CDR2 YDEGEE. This CDR3 has 16 amino acids. V gave up 0 bases and J gave up 7 bases, with 16 bases separating them. The CDR3 loop is CASSLGAGRIGEKLFF. CDR3 nucleotide sequence: TGTGCCAGCAGCTTGGGGGCAGGGCGTATCGGTGAAAAACTGTTTTTT. Combining the CDR3 with reference TRBV5-8 and TRBJ1-4 gives the whole variable domain EAGVTQSPTHLIKTRGQQATLRCSPISGHTSVYWYQQALGLGLQFLLWYDEGEERNRGNFPPRFSGRQFPNYSSELNVNALELEDSALYLCASSLGAGRIGEKLFFGSGTQLSVL.

This clone was detected a few times. The CDR3 DNA sequence: TGTGCCTGGGGGGGGGCACCCAGGGGCACTGAAGCTTTCTTT. It translates to CAWGGAPRGTEAFF. The J gene is TRBJ1-1, the V gene TRBV30, with D possibly being TRBD1 (6 bases). This CDR3 is built from 14 residues. Germline values: CDR1 GTSNPN, CDR2 SVGIG (reference sequence). The V gene lost 5 bases and the J gene lost 4 bases, with 17 bases spanning the gap.

The V call is TRBV27, the J call TRBJ2-7; perhaps TRBD1 as D (6 bases). The CDR3 has 12 residues. CDR1 and CDR2 (germline): MNHEY, SMNVEV (reference sequence). V lost 6 bases, J lost 7 bases, and 13 bases lay in between. CDR3 loop: CASRTGLREQYF. In DNA form, the CDR3 reads TGTGCCAGCAGAACAGGGTTGAGGGAGCAGTACTTC.